The table lists the clone carrying this TCR beta chain with a few counts. Its matching antigen is unknown. Unique molecular identifiers tagged the TCR beta cDNA libraries. Each batch of about 0.85 to 10 million T cells produced 490,000 or so cDNA molecules. Via MiXCR, TCRdb re-called the PCR reads, giving one row per CDR3 protein. The repertoire holds 700,000 to 800,000 distinct CDR3 sequences, with 25% to 30% as singletons. The sample is drawn from a study of post-analysis software for immune sequencing data. Study observations and caveats: Compared against controls, patients with multiple sclerosis displayed significantly lower normalized Chao1 diversity. Among four to six TRBV segments more frequent in patients than controls were TRBV5-6, TRBV5-1 and TRBV20-1.

Per the germline V gene, CDR1 is SGHVS and CDR2 is FQNEAQ. The V gene end was trimmed by 1 base and the J gene end by 3 bases; junction bases not matched to a gene: 4. CDR3 length: 15 residues. The material sequenced was blood. The V call is TRBV7-8, the J call TRBJ2-3, with 7 bases aligning to TRBD1. This sequence originates from a girl aged 10-17 years with multiple sclerosis. CDR3 bases: TGTGCCAGCAGCTTAGTTCCCAGGGGGACAGATACGCAGTATTTT. It yields the protein CASSLVPRGTDTQYF.